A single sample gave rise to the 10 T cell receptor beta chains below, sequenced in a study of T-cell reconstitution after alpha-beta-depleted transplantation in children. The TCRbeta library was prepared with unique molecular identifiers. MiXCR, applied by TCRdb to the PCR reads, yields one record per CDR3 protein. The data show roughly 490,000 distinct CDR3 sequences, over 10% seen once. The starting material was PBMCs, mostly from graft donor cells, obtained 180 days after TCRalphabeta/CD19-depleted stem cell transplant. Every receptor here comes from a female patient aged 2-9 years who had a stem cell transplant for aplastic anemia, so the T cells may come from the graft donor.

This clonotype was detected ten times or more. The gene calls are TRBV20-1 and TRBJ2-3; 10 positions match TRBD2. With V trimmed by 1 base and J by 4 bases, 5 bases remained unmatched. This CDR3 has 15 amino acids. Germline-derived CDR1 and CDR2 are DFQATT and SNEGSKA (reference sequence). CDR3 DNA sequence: TGCAGTGCTAGAGCTTCTAGCGGGAGCTCAGATACGCAGTATTTT. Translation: CSARASSGSSDTQYF.

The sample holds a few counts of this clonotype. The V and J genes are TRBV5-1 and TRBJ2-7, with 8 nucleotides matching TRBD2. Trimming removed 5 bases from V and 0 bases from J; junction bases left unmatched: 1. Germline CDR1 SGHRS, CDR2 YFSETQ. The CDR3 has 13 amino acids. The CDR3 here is CASRSGGSYEQYF. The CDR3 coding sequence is TGCGCCAGCAGGAGCGGGGGCTCCTACGAGCAGTACTTC. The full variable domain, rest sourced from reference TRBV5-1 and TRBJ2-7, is KAGVTQTPRYLIKTRGQQVTLSCSPISGHRSVSWYQQTPGQGLQFLFEYFSETQRNKGNFPGRFSGRQFSNSRSEMNVSTLELGDSALYLCASRSGGSYEQYFGPGTRLTVT.

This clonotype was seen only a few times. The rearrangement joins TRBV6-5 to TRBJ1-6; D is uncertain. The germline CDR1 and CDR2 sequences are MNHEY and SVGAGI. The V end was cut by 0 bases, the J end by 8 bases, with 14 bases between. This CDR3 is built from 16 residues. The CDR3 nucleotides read TGTGCCAGCAGTTACTCGCAGTTATGGACTTATTCACCCCTCCACTTT. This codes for CASSYSQLWTYSPLHF.

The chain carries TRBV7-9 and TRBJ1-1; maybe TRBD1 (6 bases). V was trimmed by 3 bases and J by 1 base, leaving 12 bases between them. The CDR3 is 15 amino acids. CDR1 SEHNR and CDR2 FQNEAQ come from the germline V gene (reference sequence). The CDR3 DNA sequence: TGTGCCAGCAGCTTCCCCCTGGGACAGAACACTGAAGCTTTCTTT. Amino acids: CASSFPLGQNTEAFF. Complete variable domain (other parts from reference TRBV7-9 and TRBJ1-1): DTGVSQNPRHKITKRGQNVTFRCDPISEHNRLYWYRQTLGQGPEFLTYFQNEAQLEKSRLLSDRFSAERPKGSFSTLEIQRTEQGDSAMYLCASSFPLGQNTEAFFGQGTRLTVV.

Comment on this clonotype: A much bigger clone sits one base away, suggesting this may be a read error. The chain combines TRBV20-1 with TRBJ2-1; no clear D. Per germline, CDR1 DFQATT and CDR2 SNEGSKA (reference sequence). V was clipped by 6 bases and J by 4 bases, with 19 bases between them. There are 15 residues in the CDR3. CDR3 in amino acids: CSADGPVGTYNEQFF. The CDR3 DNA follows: TGCAGTGCCGACGGACCGGTGGGCACATACAATGAGCAGTTCTTC.

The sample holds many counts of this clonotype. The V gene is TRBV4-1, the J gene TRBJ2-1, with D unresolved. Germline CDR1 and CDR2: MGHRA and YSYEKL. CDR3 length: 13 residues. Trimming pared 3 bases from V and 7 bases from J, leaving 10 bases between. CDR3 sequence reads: CASSHGSGNEQFF. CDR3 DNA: TGCGCCAGCAGCCATGGAAGTGGTAATGAGCAGTTCTTC.

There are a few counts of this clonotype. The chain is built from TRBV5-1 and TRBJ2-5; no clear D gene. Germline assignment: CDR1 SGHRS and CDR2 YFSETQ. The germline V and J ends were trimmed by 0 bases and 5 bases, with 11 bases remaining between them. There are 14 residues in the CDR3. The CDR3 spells CASSLGGRTETQYF. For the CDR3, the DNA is TGCGCCAGCAGCTTGGGCGGCAGGACGGAGACCCAGTACTTC.

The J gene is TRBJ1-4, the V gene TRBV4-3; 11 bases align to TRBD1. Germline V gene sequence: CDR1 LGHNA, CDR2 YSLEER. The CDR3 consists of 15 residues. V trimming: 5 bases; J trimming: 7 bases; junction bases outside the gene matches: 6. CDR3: CASSSTGTGGEKLFF. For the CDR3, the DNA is TGCGCCAGCAGCTCAACCGGGACAGGGGGTGAAAAACTGTTTTTT.

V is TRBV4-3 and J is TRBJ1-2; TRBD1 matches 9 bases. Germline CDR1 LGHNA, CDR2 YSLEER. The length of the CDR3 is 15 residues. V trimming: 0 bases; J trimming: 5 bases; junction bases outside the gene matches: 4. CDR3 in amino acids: CASSQEGGQGYGYTF. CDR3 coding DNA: TGCGCCAGCAGCCAAGAGGGGGGACAGGGATATGGCTACACCTTC.

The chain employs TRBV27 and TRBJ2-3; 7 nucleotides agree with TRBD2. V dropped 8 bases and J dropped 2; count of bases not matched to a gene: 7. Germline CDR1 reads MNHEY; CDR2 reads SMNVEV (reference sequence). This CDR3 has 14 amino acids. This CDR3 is CASRGRGYTDTQYF. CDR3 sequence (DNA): TGTGCCAGCCGCGGGCGGGGGTACACAGATACGCAGTATTTT.